This T cell receptor beta chain derives from a study of T-cell memory formation after mild COVID-19. Study conclusions and caveats: Day 37-peaking second-wave clones had unconfirmed SARS-CoV-2 specificity.

V gave up 6 bases and J gave up 7 bases, with 22 bases separating them. Looked up from germline, CDR1 is SNHLY and CDR2 is FYNNEI. This CDR3 has 15 residues. A single record per CDR3 protein comes from TCRdb applying MiXCR to the 5' RACE reads. Of 450,000 or so distinct CDR3 sequences in the sample, approximately 23% were seen once. This clonotype was counted only a few times. Its target is not known. The sample was PBMCs or a T cell subset sorted from them (not recorded which). This chain uses TRBV2 with TRBJ2-7, with a tentative D call TRBD2 (5 bases). The source is an adult woman who had mild COVID-19 (a few samples of this study predate the infection). Cell type and time point are not known. In nucleotides, the CDR3 is TGTGCCAGCAGGGGCAGGTCCGGAGGTCTTCGGGAGCAGTACTTC. This encodes CASRGRSGGLREQYF.